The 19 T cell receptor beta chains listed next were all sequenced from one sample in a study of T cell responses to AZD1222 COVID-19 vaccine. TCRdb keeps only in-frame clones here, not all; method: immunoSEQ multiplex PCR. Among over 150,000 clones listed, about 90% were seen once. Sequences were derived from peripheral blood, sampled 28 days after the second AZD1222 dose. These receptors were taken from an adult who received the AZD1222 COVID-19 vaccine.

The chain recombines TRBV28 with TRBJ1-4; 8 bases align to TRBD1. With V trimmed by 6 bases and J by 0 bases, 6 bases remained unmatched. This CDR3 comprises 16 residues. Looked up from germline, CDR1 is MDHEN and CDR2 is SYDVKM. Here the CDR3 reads CASRTTGAATNEKLFF. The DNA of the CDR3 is TGTGCCAGCAGAACGACAGGGGCCGCAACTAATGAAAAACTGTTTTTT.

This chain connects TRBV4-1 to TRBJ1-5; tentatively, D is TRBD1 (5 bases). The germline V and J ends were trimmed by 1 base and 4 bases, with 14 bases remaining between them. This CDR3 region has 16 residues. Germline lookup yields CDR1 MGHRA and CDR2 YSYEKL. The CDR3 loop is CASSQGPGGFNQPQHF. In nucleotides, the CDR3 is TGCGCCAGCAGCCAAGGTCCGGGGGGTTTTAATCAGCCCCAGCATTTT.

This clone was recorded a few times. The CDR3 region has the DNA TGTGCCAGCAGCTTGATCCCAAGGGACAGCTTGAGTGCCTATGGCTACACCTTC. Its protein is CASSLIPRDSLSAYGYTF. The chain uses TRBV5-5 and TRBJ1-2; 7 bases are shared with TRBD1. J lost 4 bases, V lost 1 base, and 16 bases had no gene match. This CDR3 comprises 18 residues. CDR1 SGHKS and CDR2 YYEKEE come from the germline V gene (reference sequence). The whole variable domain, remainder taken from reference TRBV5-5 and TRBJ1-2, is DAGVTQSPTHLIKTRGQQVTLRCSPISGHKSVSWYQQVLGQGPQFIFQYYEKEERGRGNFPDRFSARQFPNYSSELNVNALLLGDSALYLCASSLIPRDSLSAYGYTFGSGTRLTVV.

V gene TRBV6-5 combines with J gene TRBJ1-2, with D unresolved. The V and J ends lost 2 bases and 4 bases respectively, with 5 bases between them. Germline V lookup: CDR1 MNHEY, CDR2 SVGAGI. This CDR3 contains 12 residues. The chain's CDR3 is CASSYGLYGYTF. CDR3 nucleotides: TGTGCCAGCAGTTACGGCCTCTATGGCTACACCTTC.

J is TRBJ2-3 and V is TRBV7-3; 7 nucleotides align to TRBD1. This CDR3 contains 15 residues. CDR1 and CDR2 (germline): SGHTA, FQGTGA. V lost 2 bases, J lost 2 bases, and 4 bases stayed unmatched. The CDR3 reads CASSLGTAYTDTQYF. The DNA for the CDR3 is TGTGCCAGCAGCTTAGGGACAGCTTACACAGATACGCAGTATTTT.

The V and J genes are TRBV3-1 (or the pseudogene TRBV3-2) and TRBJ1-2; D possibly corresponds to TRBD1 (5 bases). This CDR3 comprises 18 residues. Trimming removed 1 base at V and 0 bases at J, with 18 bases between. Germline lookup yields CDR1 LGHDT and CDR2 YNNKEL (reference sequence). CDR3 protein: CASSQAPDTGPANYGYTF. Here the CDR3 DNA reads TGTGCCAGCAGCCAAGCGCCCGACACAGGCCCAGCTAACTATGGCTACACCTTC.

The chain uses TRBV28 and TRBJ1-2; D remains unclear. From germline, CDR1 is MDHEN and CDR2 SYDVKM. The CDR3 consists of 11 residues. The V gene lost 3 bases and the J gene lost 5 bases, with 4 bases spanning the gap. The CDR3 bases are TGTGCCAGCAGTTTCACATATGGCTACACCTTC. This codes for CASSFTYGYTF.

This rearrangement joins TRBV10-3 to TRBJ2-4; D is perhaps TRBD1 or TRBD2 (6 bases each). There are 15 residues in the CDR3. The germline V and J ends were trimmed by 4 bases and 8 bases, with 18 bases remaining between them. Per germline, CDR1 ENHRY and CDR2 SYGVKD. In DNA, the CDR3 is TGTGCCATCAGTGGAGATGGGGGGCCCATCGACATTCAGTACTTC. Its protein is CAISGDGGPIDIQYF.

The DNA of the CDR3 is TGTGCCAGCAGCTGGAGGCACAGCGGGGGCCCCAAGAACGAGCAGTACTTC. Translated: CASSWRHSGGPKNEQYF. V gene TRBV3-1 (or the pseudogene TRBV3-2) combines with J gene TRBJ2-7, with 8 bases identical to TRBD2. This CDR3 spans 17 amino acids. Germline V gives CDR1 LGHDT, CDR2 YNNKEL (reference sequence). V shed 5 bases, J shed 5 bases, and the junction held 17 bases outside the gene matches.

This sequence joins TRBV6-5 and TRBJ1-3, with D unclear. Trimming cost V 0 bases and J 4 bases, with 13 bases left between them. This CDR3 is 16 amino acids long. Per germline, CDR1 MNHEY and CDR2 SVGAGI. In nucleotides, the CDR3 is TGTGCCAGCAGTTACTCGACGGGGATGGTAGGAAACACCATATATTTT. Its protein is CASSYSTGMVGNTIYF.

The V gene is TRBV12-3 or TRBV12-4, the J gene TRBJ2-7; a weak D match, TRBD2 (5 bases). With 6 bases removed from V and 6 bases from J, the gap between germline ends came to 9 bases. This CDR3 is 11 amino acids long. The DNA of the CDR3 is TGTGCCAGCAGCGTCGCGGGCGAGCAGTACTTC. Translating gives CASSVAGEQYF.

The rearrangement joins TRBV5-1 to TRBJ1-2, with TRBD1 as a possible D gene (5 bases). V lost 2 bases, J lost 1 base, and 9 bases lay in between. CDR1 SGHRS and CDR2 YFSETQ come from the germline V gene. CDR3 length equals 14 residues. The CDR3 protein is CASSFREDNYGYTF. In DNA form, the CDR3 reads TGCGCCAGCAGCTTCAGGGAAGATAACTATGGCTACACCTTC.

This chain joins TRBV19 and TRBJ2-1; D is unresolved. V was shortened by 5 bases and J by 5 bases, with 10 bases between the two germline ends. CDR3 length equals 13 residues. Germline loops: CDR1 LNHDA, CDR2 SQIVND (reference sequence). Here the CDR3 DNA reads TGTGCCAGTAGTGCCCGTACCAACAATGAGCAGTTCTTC. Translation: CASSARTNNEQFF. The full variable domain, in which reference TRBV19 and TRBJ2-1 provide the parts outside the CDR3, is DGGITQSPKYLFRKEGQNVTLSCEQNLNHDAMYWYRQDPGQGLRLIYYSQIVNDFQKGDIAEGYSVSREKKESFPLTVTSAQKNPTAFYLCASSARTNNEQFFGPGTRLTVL.

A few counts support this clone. CDR3 amino acids: CASSLRRQSYNEQFF. CDR3 DNA sequence: TGTGCCAGCAGTTTAAGAAGGCAGAGCTACAATGAGCAGTTCTTC. The rearrangement uses TRBV28 and TRBJ2-1; D is ambiguous. CDR3 size: 15 residues. Trimming removed 2 bases from V and 3 bases from J, with 11 bases in between. Per the germline V gene, CDR1 is MDHEN and CDR2 is SYDVKM.

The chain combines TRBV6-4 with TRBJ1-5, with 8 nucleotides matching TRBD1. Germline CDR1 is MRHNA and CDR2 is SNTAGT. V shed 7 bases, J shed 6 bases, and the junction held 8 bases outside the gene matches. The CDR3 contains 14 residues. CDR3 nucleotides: TGTGCCAGCAATATGACAGGGGTAGTTCAGCCCCAGCATTTT. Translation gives CASNMTGVVQPQHF.

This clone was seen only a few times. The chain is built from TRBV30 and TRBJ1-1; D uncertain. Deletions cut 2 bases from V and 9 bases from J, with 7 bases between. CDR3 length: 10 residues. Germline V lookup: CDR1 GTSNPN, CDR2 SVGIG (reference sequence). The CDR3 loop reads CAWSLGKAFF. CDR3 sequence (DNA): TGTGCCTGGAGTCTGGGGAAAGCTTTCTTT.

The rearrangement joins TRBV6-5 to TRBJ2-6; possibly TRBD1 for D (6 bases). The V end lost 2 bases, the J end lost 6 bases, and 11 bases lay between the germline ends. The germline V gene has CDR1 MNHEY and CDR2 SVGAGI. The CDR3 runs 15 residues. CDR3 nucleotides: TGTGCCAGCAGTTACACACAGGGACAGGCCAACGTCCTGACTTTC. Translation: CASSYTQGQANVLTF.

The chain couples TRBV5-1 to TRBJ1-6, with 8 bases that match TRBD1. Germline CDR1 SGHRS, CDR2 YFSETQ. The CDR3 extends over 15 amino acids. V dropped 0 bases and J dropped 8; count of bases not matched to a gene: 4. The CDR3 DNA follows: TGCGCCAGCAGCTTGGGACAGGGGACCGATTCACCCCTCCACTTT. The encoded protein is CASSLGQGTDSPLHF.

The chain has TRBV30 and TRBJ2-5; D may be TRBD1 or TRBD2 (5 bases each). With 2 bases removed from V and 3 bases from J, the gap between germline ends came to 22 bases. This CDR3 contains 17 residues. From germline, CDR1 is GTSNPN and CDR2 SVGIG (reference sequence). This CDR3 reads CAWSIGPGRMFKETQYF. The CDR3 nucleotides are TGTGCCTGGAGTATTGGTCCGGGACGGATGTTTAAAGAGACCCAGTACTTC.